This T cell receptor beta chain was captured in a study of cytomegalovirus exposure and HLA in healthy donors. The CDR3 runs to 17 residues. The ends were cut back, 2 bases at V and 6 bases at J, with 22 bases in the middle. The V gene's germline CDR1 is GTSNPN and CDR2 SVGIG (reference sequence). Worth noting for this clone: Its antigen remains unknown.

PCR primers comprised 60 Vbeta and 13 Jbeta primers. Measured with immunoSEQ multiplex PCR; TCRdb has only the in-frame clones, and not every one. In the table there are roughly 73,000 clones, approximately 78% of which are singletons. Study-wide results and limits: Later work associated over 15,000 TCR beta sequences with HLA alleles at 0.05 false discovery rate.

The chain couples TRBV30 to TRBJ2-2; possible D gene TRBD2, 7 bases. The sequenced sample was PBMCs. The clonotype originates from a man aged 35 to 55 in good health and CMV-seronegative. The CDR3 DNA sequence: TGTGCCTGGAGTCTTTTAGTGGGGGGGCATGAAGCCGGGGAGCTGTTTTTT. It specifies CAWSLLVGGHEAGELFF.